The present entry profiles one T cell receptor (beta chain) with its context. The target antigen is unknown. Between the trimmed V and J ends, which lost 3 bases and 0 bases, there was a span of 9 bases. The CDR3 has 15 amino acids. Germline assignment: CDR1 LNHNV and CDR2 YYDKDF (reference sequence). This sample is drawn from a study of cytomegalovirus exposure and HLA in healthy donors. Findings of the study overall: A later analysis found most CMV-associated TCR beta chains apparently HLA-restricted. In an earlier analysis, productive rearrangement rates for most beta V segments clustered near 87% or 30%. Researchers reported in a later analysis that a missense DCLRE1C variant was tied to TCR beta V- and J-gene trimming. Rarity characterized most TCR sequences, yet some public TCRs appeared in many donors.

The PCR made use of 60 Vbeta and 13 Jbeta primers. TCRdb's copy holds only in-frame clones and misses some; the assay was immunoSEQ multiplex PCR. The sample holds approximately 92,000 clones; about two thirds are singletons and the top ten take under 8.5%. The gene calls are TRBV15 and TRBJ1-5; D is uncertain. The origin of this receptor is a man in his sixties in good health and CMV-seronegative. The sample taken for sequencing was PBMCs. The CDR3 DNA reads as TGTGCCACCAGCAGGGTAGTGTATAGCAATCAGCCCCAGCATTTT. This codes for CATSRVVYSNQPQHF.